These 18 T cell receptor beta chains share one sample of origin, sequenced in a study of cytomegalovirus exposure and HLA in healthy donors. Primers included in the PCR were 60 Vbeta and 13 Jbeta primers. Data came from immunoSEQ multiplex PCR; TCRdb stores just in-frame clones and leaves some out. The data hold a few hundred thousand clones, with approximately 80% observed a single time. Input material: PBMCs. The receptors shown here come from a girl aged 2 to 10 in good health and CMV-seronegative.

The chain has TRBV10-3 and TRBJ2-7; 10 nucleotides align to TRBD2. The CDR3 length is 11 residues. V shed 11 bases, J shed 4 bases, and the junction held 2 bases outside the gene matches. The germline gives CDR1 ENHRY, CDR2 SYGVKD. CDR3 residues: CASSGSYEQYF. The CDR3 region has the DNA TGTGCCTCTAGCGGGAGTTACGAGCAGTACTTC.

The V call is TRBV27, the J call TRBJ1-5; no reliable D call. The CDR3 contains 12 residues. CDR1 MNHEY and CDR2 SMNVEV come from the germline V gene (reference sequence). V was cut by 10 bases and J by 7 bases, with 14 bases left in between. The CDR3 DNA reads TGTGCCAACAGAGGAGTTGGACAGCCCCAGCATTTT. Amino acids: CANRGVGQPQHF.

This sequence joins TRBV6-1 and TRBJ1-3; tentative D call: TRBD1 (6 bases). The CDR3 totals 16 residues. Germline V lookup: CDR1 MNHNS, CDR2 SASEGT. The V gene lost 3 bases and the J gene lost 0 bases, with 12 bases spanning the gap. The CDR3 nucleotides are TGTGCCAGCAGTGACTGGGACACCGGCTCTGGAAACACCATATATTTT. This translates into CASSDWDTGSGNTIYF.

This clone appeared a few times. The chain couples TRBV5-1 to TRBJ2-3, with a tentative D call TRBD2 (7 bases). V lost 0 bases and J lost 8, with 16 bases in between. There are 15 residues in the CDR3. CDR1 is SGHRS, CDR2 YFSETQ, per germline. The CDR3 spells CASSLAAGAPGTQYF. CDR3 coding DNA: TGCGCCAGCAGCTTGGCGGCGGGGGCCCCGGGTACGCAGTATTTT.

This clone has just a few counts. V usage is TRBV5-6 and J usage is TRBJ2-7; 10 nucleotides match TRBD1. The CDR3 has 15 amino acids. Germline V gene lookup returns CDR1 SGHDT and CDR2 YYEEEE. The trim removed 3 bases at V and 4 bases at J, leaving 7 bases unmatched. For the CDR3, the DNA is TGTGCCAGCAGCTATCTCGGGGACAGGGGTTACGAGCAGTACTTC. It encodes CASSYLGDRGYEQYF.

V gene TRBV19 combines with J gene TRBJ1-1; D is perhaps TRBD1 (5 bases). The CDR3 spans 14 residues. V was clipped by 5 bases and J by 1 base, with 11 bases between them. In germline, CDR1 is LNHDA, CDR2 SQIVND (reference sequence). The DNA for the CDR3 is TGTGCCAGTAGTGACCGGGGGGGGAACACTGAAGCTTTCTTT. This encodes CASSDRGGNTEAFF.

The rearrangement joins TRBV5-1 to TRBJ1-2; 9 nucleotides agree with TRBD1. The germline V gene encodes CDR1 SGHRS and CDR2 YFSETQ. Trimming removed 1 base from V and 3 bases from J; junction bases left unmatched: 1. This CDR3 is 14 amino acids long. The CDR3 here is CASSLRDRDYGYTF. DNA of the CDR3: TGCGCCAGCAGCTTGAGGGACAGGGACTATGGCTACACCTTC.

This clone was detected only a few times. Other DNA sequences from this sample encode an identical CDR3 as well. The chain employs TRBV27 and TRBJ1-5; the D gene is possibly TRBD1 (6 bases). V was shortened by 2 bases and J by 4 bases, with 9 bases between the two germline ends. This CDR3 contains 14 residues. Germline values: CDR1 MNHEY, CDR2 SMNVEV (reference sequence). CDR3 DNA: TGTGCCAGCAGTTTAACAGGGCCTAATCAGCCCCAGCATTTT. Amino acids: CASSLTGPNQPQHF.

The chain combines TRBV7-9 with TRBJ1-1; tentative D call: TRBD1 (5 bases). Germline V gives CDR1 SEHNR, CDR2 FQNEAQ (reference sequence). The CDR3 is made up of 15 amino acids. Trimming took 8 bases from V and 0 from J, leaving 16 bases between them. CDR3 amino acids: CASDFGGVMNTEAFF. CDR3 bases: TGTGCCAGCGATTTTGGGGGGGTAATGAACACTGAAGCTTTCTTT. Variable domain in full (rest from reference TRBV7-9 and TRBJ1-1): DTGVSQNPRHKITKRGQNVTFRCDPISEHNRLYWYRQTLGQGPEFLTYFQNEAQLEKSRLLSDRFSAERPKGSFSTLEIQRTEQGDSAMYLCASDFGGVMNTEAFFGQGTRLTVV.

The chain recombines TRBV7-9 with TRBJ2-5; 7 bases match TRBD1. This CDR3 is built from 15 residues. Per the germline V gene, CDR1 is SEHNR and CDR2 is FQNEAQ (reference sequence). The V segment lost 5 bases and the J segment 3 bases; nucleotides outside the gene matches: 9. CDR3 region: CASSRAGTEKETQYF. The CDR3 region has the DNA TGTGCCAGCAGCCGCGCCGGGACAGAAAAAGAGACCCAGTACTTC.

V and J are TRBV7-2 and TRBJ2-7, with D hard to call. Germline CDR1 SGHTA, CDR2 FQGNSA. V was trimmed by 1 base and J by 2 bases, leaving 9 bases between them. The CDR3 has 14 amino acids. CDR3 DNA: TGTGCCAGCAGCTTAGGGCAGCGAGCCTACGAGCAGTACTTC. Encoded protein: CASSLGQRAYEQYF.

V and J are TRBV11-2 and TRBJ1-1, with no clear D. The length of the CDR3 is 13 residues. Germline V gives CDR1 SGHAT, CDR2 FQNNGV. V lost 8 bases and J lost 1, with 11 bases in between. CDR3 sequence reads: CASRSPPNTEAFF. The CDR3 region has the DNA TGTGCCAGCCGTTCCCCTCCGAACACTGAAGCTTTCTTT. The full variable domain, its missing parts supplied by reference TRBV11-2 and TRBJ1-1, is EAGVAQSPRYKIIEKRQSVAFWCNPISGHATLYWYQQILGQGPKLLIQFQNNGVVDDSQLPKDRFSAERLKGVDSTLKIQPAKLEDSAVYLCASRSPPNTEAFFGQGTRLTVV.

The chain is built from TRBV5-1 and TRBJ2-7; D might be TRBD1 (6 bases). The CDR3 spans 15 residues. CDR1 and CDR2 (germline): SGHRS, YFSETQ. V was pared by 3 bases and J by 3 bases, with 16 bases between. The CDR3 DNA sequence: TGCGCCAGCAGCTGGAACCAGGGGCCTGGCTACGAGCAGTACTTC. Protein: CASSWNQGPGYEQYF.

The table lists this clone with a few counts. The V and J genes are TRBV7-9 and TRBJ2-7, with unresolved D. From germline, CDR1 is SEHNR and CDR2 FQNEAQ (reference sequence). Trimming stripped 0 bases from V and 3 bases from J, with 6 bases between. This CDR3 contains 13 residues. CDR3 bases: TGTGCCAGCAGCTTAGCGCCCGGCTACGAGCAGTACTTC. Its translation is CASSLAPGYEQYF.

CDR3 sequence: CASSTVGNYGYTF. CDR3 DNA: TGTGCCAGCAGTACAGTGGGTAACTATGGCTACACCTTC. The chain joins TRBV7-9 to TRBJ1-2; D gene ambiguous. The V gene lost 6 bases and the J gene lost 1 base, with 9 bases spanning the gap. The CDR3 sequence is 13 residues long. From germline, CDR1 is SEHNR and CDR2 FQNEAQ (reference sequence).

The chain combines TRBV2 with TRBJ2-7; 7 nucleotides align to TRBD2. Trimming at V came to 3 bases and at J to 3 bases, leaving 5 bases not matched to a gene. This CDR3 has 14 amino acids. Germline CDR1 SNHLY, CDR2 FYNNEI. CDR3 sequence reads: CASSEYGGNYEQYF. CDR3 DNA: TGTGCCAGCAGTGAGTACGGGGGGAACTACGAGCAGTACTTC.

The chain couples TRBV7-9 to TRBJ2-5; TRBD1 matches 7 bases. The V gene end was trimmed by 5 bases and the J gene end by 1 base; junction bases not matched to a gene: 4. The V gene's germline CDR1 is SEHNR and CDR2 FQNEAQ (reference sequence). The CDR3 covers 14 residues. The CDR3 is CASSRGTAQETQYF. CDR3 DNA sequence: TGTGCCAGCAGCCGAGGGACAGCCCAAGAGACCCAGTACTTC.

The rearrangement links TRBV9 to TRBJ2-2; possibly TRBD1 for D (5 bases). The CDR3 consists of 14 residues. Germline CDR1 SGDLS, CDR2 YYNGEE. V was trimmed by 1 base and J by 8 bases, leaving 12 bases between them. The CDR3 loop reads CASSVSGKKGELFF. CDR3 sequence (DNA): TGTGCCAGCAGCGTATCAGGGAAAAAAGGGGAGCTGTTTTTT.